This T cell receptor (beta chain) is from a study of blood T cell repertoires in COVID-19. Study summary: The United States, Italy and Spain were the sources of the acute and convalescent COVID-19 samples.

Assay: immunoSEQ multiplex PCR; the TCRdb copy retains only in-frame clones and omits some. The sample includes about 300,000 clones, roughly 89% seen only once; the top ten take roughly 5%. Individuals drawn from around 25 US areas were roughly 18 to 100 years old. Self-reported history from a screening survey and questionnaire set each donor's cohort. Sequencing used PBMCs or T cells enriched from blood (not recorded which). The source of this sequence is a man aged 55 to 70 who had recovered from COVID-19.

CDR3 amino acids: CASSQSAAGTYEQYF. The CDR3 bases are TGCGCCAGCAGCCAATCGGCAGCGGGGACCTACGAGCAGTACTTC. The chain employs TRBV4-3 and TRBJ2-7; 7 positions match TRBD2. The V gene's germline CDR1 is LGHNA and CDR2 YSLEER. The CDR3 spans 15 residues. V lost 2 bases to trimming and J lost 2 bases; unmatched junction nucleotides: 6.